Following are 32 T cell receptor beta chains from one sample sequenced in a study of tumor and adjacent non-tumor tissue in lung cancer. RNA was extracted from bulk tissue without any cell sorting. The library came from three nested PCR rounds adapted from ARM-PCR protocols. TCRdb reanalysed the multiplex PCR reads using MiXCR and keeps one entry per CDR3 protein. This table holds more than 70,000 distinct CDR3 sequences, roughly three fifths found once. Sample: lung tumor tissue. These receptors were obtained from a man between 65 and 85 years old with non-small cell lung cancer.

Concerning this clonotype itself: This may stem from a read error, because a much larger clone lies one nucleotide away. This CDR3 fails to terminate in the conserved phenylalanine or tryptophan, so it likely reflects a read error. The chain carries TRBV29-1 and TRBJ2-5; D unclear. The CDR3 has 12 amino acids. V lost 4 bases, J lost 7 bases, and 13 bases lay in between. Germline values: CDR1 SQVTM, CDR2 ANQGSEA. The CDR3 here is CSVVTQTGTQYL. CDR3 nucleotides: TGCAGCGTTGTCACCCAAACGGGGACCCAGTACCTC.

To note about this clonotype: An end of the junction differs from the germline gene, which may be a read error. The genes are TRBV6-6 and TRBJ1-1, with no clear D. The V gene's germline CDR1 is MNHNY and CDR2 SVGAGI (reference sequence). The CDR3 consists of 12 residues. CDR3 residues: CVSSYSPSEAFF. CDR3 nucleotide sequence: TGTGTCAGCAGTTACTCCCCTTCGGAAGCTTTCTTT.

A remark on this clonotype: A much larger clone differs from this one at a single base, so this may be a read error. This rearrangement joins TRBV7-9 to TRBJ2-3, with 12 bases that match TRBD2. CDR3 length: 16 residues. CDR1 SEHNR and CDR2 FQNEAQ come from the germline V gene (reference sequence). The CDR3 spells CATSQGTSGRTDTQYF. Written as DNA, the CDR3 is TGTGCCACCAGCCAAGGGACTAGCGGGCGCACAGATACGCAGTATTTT.

This clonotype has ten or more counts. The genes are TRBV14 and TRBJ1-1, with 9 bases that match TRBD1. V lost 4 bases and J lost 4; bases outside the gene matches: 7. The CDR3 loop spans 15 amino acids. Germline CDR1 and CDR2: SGHDN and FVKESK. The CDR3 sequence is CASSRYRGRGTEAFF. CDR3 DNA sequence: TGTGCCAGCAGCCGATACAGGGGGCGGGGCACTGAAGCTTTCTTT. The variable domain in full, completed from reference TRBV14 and TRBJ1-1, reads EAGVTQFPSHSVIEKGQTVTLRCDPISGHDNLYWYRRVMGKEIKFLLHFVKESKQDESGMPNNRFLAERTGGTYSTLKVQPAELEDSGVYFCASSRYRGRGTEAFFGQGTRLTVV.

For this clonotype: One end of the junction does not line up with germline, which may come from a read error. The chain couples TRBV12-3 or TRBV12-4 to TRBJ2-7; D ambiguous. The CDR3 is 15 residues long. The CDR3 DNA reads TGTGCCAGCAGTCCCCTCCCAGTAACTCCCTACGATCAGTACTTC. Protein: CASSPLPVTPYDQYF.

This clonotype showed up many times. This sequence joins TRBV28 and TRBJ2-3, with 7 bases that match TRBD2. Germline V lookup: CDR1 MDHEN, CDR2 SYDVKM. V was pared by 2 bases and J by 7 bases, with 6 bases of the junction left unmatched. CDR3 length: 14 amino acids. The CDR3 DNA reads as TGTGCCAGCAGTTTACCTTCTAGCGGCAATACGCAGTATTTT. It encodes CASSLPSSGNTQYF.

A remark on this clonotype: This may arise from a read error, as a much more abundant clone is one base away. The DNA of the CDR3 is TGTGCCAGCGACCCAAGGCGCGGGGGGGCCTGGATGTTATATGAGCAGTTCTTC. Amino acids: CASDPRRGGAWMLYEQFF. The chain links TRBV28 to TRBJ2-1; 9 nucleotides line up with TRBD2. V gave up 8 bases and J gave up 8 bases; unmatched junction bases: 22. Germline values: CDR1 MDHEN, CDR2 SYDVKM. CDR3 size: 18 residues.

This clonotype was detected once. A much bigger clone sits one base away, suggesting this may be a read error. The CDR3: CASNQTAVITDTQYF. The CDR3 region has the DNA TGTGCCAGCAACCAAACCGCAGTAATCACAGATACGCAGTATTTT. This rearrangement joins TRBV6-5 to TRBJ2-3; no firm D call. Germline V lookup: CDR1 MNHEY, CDR2 SVGAGI. The CDR3 covers 15 residues. V lost 7 bases and J lost 2, with 16 bases in between.

A remark on this clonotype: This may come from a read error, since a much larger clone is one base off. The conserved final phenylalanine or tryptophan is absent from the CDR3, which likely points to a read error. The rearrangement joins TRBV10-3 to TRBJ2-3; 13 bases fit TRBD2. The CDR3 extends over 16 amino acids. V shed 0 bases, J shed 7 bases, and the junction held 4 bases outside the gene matches. Per germline, CDR1 ENHRY and CDR2 SYGVKD. In DNA, the CDR3 is TGTGCCATCAGTGAGTCGGCGGGACTAGCGGGAAATACGCAGTATTTG. Translation gives CAISESAGLAGNTQYL.

The chain combines TRBV6-5 with TRBJ2-7, with D perhaps matching TRBD1 (5 bases). Germline loops: CDR1 MNHEY, CDR2 SVGAGI. The CDR3 loop spans 17 amino acids. The V end was cut by 6 bases, the J end by 0 bases, with 21 bases between. As DNA, the CDR3 is TGTGCCAGCAGACCCTGGACAAGCTTTCTTGACTCCTACGAGCAGTACTTC. Translated, it gives CASRPWTSFLDSYEQYF.

The V and J genes are TRBV29-1 and TRBJ1-2; no clear D gene. The length of the CDR3 is 13 residues. Trimming cost V 6 bases and J 8 bases, with 19 bases left between them. Germline assignment: CDR1 SQVTM and CDR2 ANQGSEA. CDR3 sequence reads: CSVSRGDTAGYTF. The CDR3 DNA follows: TGCAGCGTCTCCAGAGGTGACACAGCAGGCTACACCTTC.

Remarks on this clonotype: Since the CDR3 does not end with the conserved phenylalanine or tryptophan, this likely comes from a read error. The chain has TRBV4-1 and TRBJ2-1; TRBD2 is a possible D gene (6 bases). Trimming took 1 base from V and 4 from J, leaving 14 bases between them. The length of the CDR3 is 16 residues. The V gene's germline CDR1 is MGHRA and CDR2 YSYEKL. CDR3 sequence: CASSQVAESLYNEQFL. In DNA form, the CDR3 reads TGCGCCAGCAGCCAAGTAGCGGAGAGCTTATACAATGAGCAGTTCTTA.

For this clonotype: A much larger clone lies one base from this, so it may be a read error. The chain recombines TRBV14 with TRBJ2-7, with 8 positions matching TRBD1. The CDR3 consists of 14 residues. Per the germline V gene, CDR1 is SGHDN and CDR2 is FVKESK. The CDR3, as DNA: TGTGCCAGGAGCCCCTCCTCGGACAGGGTAGAGCAGTACTTC. Protein product: CARSPSSDRVEQYF.

This sequence joins TRBV11-2 and TRBJ2-7; TRBD1 is a possible D gene (5 bases). The CDR3 sequence is 16 residues long. V lost 7 bases and J 7 bases, leaving 26 bases between the germline ends. Germline loops: CDR1 SGHAT, CDR2 FQNNGV. This chain's CDR3 is CASTRPGMSSLYEQYF. As DNA, the CDR3 is TGTGCCAGCACAAGACCAGGGATGAGCAGTTTGTATGAGCAGTACTTC.

Worth noting for this clonotype: A much larger clone is a single base away; this may be a read error. The J gene is TRBJ1-5, the V gene TRBV28; a possible D gene is TRBD1 (5 bases). Per germline, CDR1 MDHEN and CDR2 SYDVKM. V was pared by 8 bases and J by 4 bases, with 18 bases between. The CDR3 consists of 15 residues. The CDR3 region has the DNA TGTGCCAGCTCTCAGGATTATCCAGGGAATCAGCCCCAGCATTTT. Its protein is CASSQDYPGNQPQHF.

As concerns this clonotype: A much larger clone differs from this one at a single base, so this may be a read error. This rearrangement joins TRBV5-1 to TRBJ2-4; 8 bases align to TRBD1. In germline, CDR1 is SGHRS, CDR2 YFSETQ. The CDR3 totals 15 residues. With V trimmed by 0 bases and J by 8 bases, 7 bases remained unmatched. The CDR3 reads CASSLARQGKDIQYF. The CDR3 DNA reads TGCGCCAGCAGCTTGGCGAGACAGGGGAAAGACATTCAGTACTTC.

In its sample, this clonotype was seen many times. This chain uses TRBV29-1 with TRBJ1-5; 7 bases fit TRBD1. Germline V CDR1 and CDR2: SQVTM, ANQGSEA. Unmatched junction bases numbered 4, after V lost 5 bases and J lost 3 bases. The CDR3 consists of 13 residues. The CDR3 sequence: CSVSTGVNQPQHF. CDR3 sequence (DNA): TGCAGCGTTTCTACAGGGGTCAATCAGCCCCAGCATTTT. The whole variable domain, filled in from reference TRBV29-1 and TRBJ1-5, reads SAVISQKPSRDICQRGTSLTIQCQVDSQVTMMFWYRQQPGQSLTLIATANQGSEATYESGFVIDKFPISRPNLTFSTLTVSNMSPEDSSIYLCSVSTGVNQPQHFGDGTRLSIL.

Turning to this clonotype: Germline and junction disagree at one end, which may indicate a read error. The chain couples TRBV29-1 to TRBJ1-1, with 10 bases that match TRBD1. Germline V gives CDR1 SQVTM, CDR2 ANQGSEA. The CDR3 extends over 14 amino acids. The CDR3 is CIVERKDRGPGVFF. In DNA, the CDR3 is TGCATCGTTGAAAGAAAAGACAGGGGGCCGGGAGTTTTCTTT.

In regard to this clonotype: Since a much larger clone is just one base distant, this may be a read error. The chain couples TRBV6-1 to TRBJ2-3; a weak D match, TRBD2 (6 bases). CDR1 and CDR2 from the germline V gene are MNHNS and SASEGT. V shed 7 bases and J shed 0 bases, with 11 bases lying between them. The CDR3 contains 14 residues. CDR3 region: CASMEGSSTDTQYF. The CDR3 bases are TGTGCCAGCATGGAGGGGTCGAGCACAGATACGCAGTATTTT.

This clonotype is medium-sized within its sample. The genes are TRBV29-1 and TRBJ2-1, with D hard to call. This CDR3 has 15 residues. V gave up 4 bases and J gave up 9 bases, with 22 bases separating them. Germline V gives CDR1 SQVTM, CDR2 ANQGSEA. The CDR3 sequence is CSVGVTSVASSEQFF. The CDR3 DNA sequence: TGCAGCGTTGGTGTAACGAGCGTGGCGTCGAGTGAGCAGTTCTTC.

This clonotype was picked up one time. One junction end disagrees with the germline gene, perhaps due to a read error. This chain uses TRBV11-2 with TRBJ2-1; TRBD2 matches at 9 bases. Per germline, CDR1 SGHAT and CDR2 FQNNGV. The CDR3 is made up of 16 amino acids. The DNA of the CDR3 is TGTGCCAGCATCGGGACTAGCAGGGAAGGCTACGATGAGCAGTTCTTC. Translation: CASIGTSREGYDEQFF.

As to this clonotype: Relative to the germline gene, one junction end is altered; a read error may explain this. CDR3 sequence reads: CSAKEDSRAQEAQYF. The CDR3 bases are TGCAGTGCCAAGGAGGACAGTAGAGCACAAGAGGCCCAGTACTTC. The V gene is TRBV29-1, the J gene TRBJ2-5; the D gene is possibly TRBD1 (6 bases). This CDR3 contains 15 residues. Germline V gene data show CDR1 as SQVTM and CDR2 as ANQGSEA.

In its sample, this clonotype was seen a few times. The final CDR3 position lacks the conserved phenylalanine or tryptophan, pointing to a likely read error. This chain links TRBV6-1 with TRBJ2-4; a possible D gene is TRBD1 (6 bases). V lost 3 bases to trimming and J lost 8 bases, with 14 bases between them. The CDR3 extends over 14 amino acids. Germline V gives CDR1 MNHNS, CDR2 SASEGT. CDR3 amino acids: CASSEGTWEDIQYL. The DNA of the CDR3 is TGTGCCAGCAGTGAGGGGACATGGGAAGACATTCAGTACTTG.

This clonotype was detected only once. Here the CDR3 reads CASRWGHYEQYF. CDR3 sequence (DNA): TGTGCCAGCAGGTGGGGCCATTACGAGCAGTACTTC. V usage is TRBV28 and J usage is TRBJ2-7; perhaps TRBD1 as D (5 bases). CDR1 and CDR2 (germline): MDHEN, SYDVKM. CDR3 length: 12 amino acids. The germline V and J ends were trimmed by 6 bases and 4 bases, with 10 bases remaining between them.

The genes are TRBV29-1 and TRBJ1-2; TRBD1 matches at 7 bases. The CDR3 consists of 17 residues. Losses at the gene ends were 4 bases for V and 8 bases for J; bases not matched to a gene: 22. Germline CDR1 SQVTM, CDR2 ANQGSEA. This chain's CDR3 is CSVALRVGGRPSRGYTF. For the CDR3, the DNA is TGCAGCGTTGCGTTAAGAGTAGGGGGCCGACCCTCTCGAGGCTACACCTTC.

In regard to this clonotype: An end of the junction does not agree with germline; a read error may underlie this. This chain joins TRBV20-1 and TRBJ2-7; 15 nucleotides match TRBD2. CDR1 DFQATT and CDR2 SNEGSKA come from the germline V gene (reference sequence). CDR3 length equals 17 residues. The CDR3 DNA sequence: TGTAGTGCTGGAGGACTAGCGGGAGGGCCAGGGCCTTACGAGCAGTACTTC. Amino acids: CSAGGLAGGPGPYEQYF.

This clonotype was seen only once. With a much larger clone just one base away, this may be a read error. V is TRBV7-9 and J is TRBJ2-1, with a possible D match to TRBD2 (6 bases). The CDR3 length is 15 residues. V lost 8 bases, J lost 3 bases, and 17 bases lay in between. The V gene's germline CDR1 is SEHNR and CDR2 FQNEAQ (reference sequence). This chain's CDR3 is CASGPPTRSYNEQFF. The CDR3 DNA reads TGTGCCAGCGGTCCACCGACTAGGAGCTACAATGAGCAGTTCTTC.

This clonotype was seen ten or more times. The chain joins TRBV6-2 or TRBV6-3 to TRBJ2-7; D may be TRBD1 (6 bases). This CDR3 is 11 amino acids long. The V and J ends lost 8 bases and 3 bases respectively, with 8 bases between them. Germline CDR1 reads MNHEY; CDR2 reads SVGEGT. The CDR3 DNA is TGTGCCAGCCGGACAGTCTACGAGCAGTACTTC. It translates to CASRTVYEQYF.

This clonotype was picked up a small number of times. A much more abundant neighbour one base away suggests this may be a read error. The chain couples TRBV6-5 to TRBJ2-5, with 8 bases that match TRBD1. Per the germline V gene, CDR1 is MNHEY and CDR2 is SVGAGI. The CDR3 contains 14 residues. CDR3: CTSSDWDRSETQYF. The CDR3 nucleotides are TGTACCAGCAGTGATTGGGACAGGTCAGAGACCCAGTACTTC.

Comment on this clonotype: The junction departs from germline at one end; a sequencing error may be responsible. The chain uses TRBV5-1 and TRBJ2-1, with 8 bases fitting TRBD2. This CDR3 has 15 residues. Germline V CDR1 and CDR2: SGHRS, YFSETQ. CDR3 residues: CASSLTSGSYNEHFF. DNA of the CDR3: TGCGCCAGTAGCCTAACTAGCGGCTCCTACAATGAGCATTTCTTC.

In its sample, this clonotype was seen a few times. The final CDR3 position lacks the conserved phenylalanine or tryptophan, pointing to a likely read error. This chain uses TRBV6-5 with TRBJ2-7, with D possibly TRBD2 on 5 matching bases. V was trimmed by 5 bases and J by 2 bases, leaving 13 bases between them. The CDR3 runs 14 residues. Germline loops: CDR1 MNHEY, CDR2 SVGAGI. The CDR3 bases are TGTGCCAGCAGTGCCAGGACTGGAACCTACGAGCAGTACCTC. Translated, it gives CASSARTGTYEQYL.

This clonotype was seen ten or more times. The chain joins TRBV19 to TRBJ2-2; a weak D match, TRBD1 (6 bases). V lost 7 bases, J lost 3 bases, and 15 bases lay in between. This CDR3 is 15 amino acids long. CDR1 is LNHDA and CDR2 is SQIVND in the germline V gene (reference sequence). CDR3 sequence reads: CASNSGTSYTGELFF. The CDR3 nucleotides are TGTGCCAGTAACTCCGGGACAAGTTACACCGGGGAGCTGTTTTTT.